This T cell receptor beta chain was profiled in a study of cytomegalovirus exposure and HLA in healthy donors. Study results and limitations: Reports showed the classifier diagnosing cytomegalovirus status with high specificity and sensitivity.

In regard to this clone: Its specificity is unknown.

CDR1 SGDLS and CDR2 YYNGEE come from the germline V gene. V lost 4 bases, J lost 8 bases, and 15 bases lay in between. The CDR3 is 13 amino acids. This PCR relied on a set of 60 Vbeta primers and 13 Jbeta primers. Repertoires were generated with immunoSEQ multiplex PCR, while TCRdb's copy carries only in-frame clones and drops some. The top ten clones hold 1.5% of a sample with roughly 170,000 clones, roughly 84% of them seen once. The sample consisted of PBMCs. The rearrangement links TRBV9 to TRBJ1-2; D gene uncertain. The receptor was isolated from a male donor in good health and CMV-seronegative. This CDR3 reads CASSPRSGLGYTF. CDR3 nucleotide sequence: TGTGCCAGCAGCCCCCGCTCAGGCCTGGGCTACACCTTC.